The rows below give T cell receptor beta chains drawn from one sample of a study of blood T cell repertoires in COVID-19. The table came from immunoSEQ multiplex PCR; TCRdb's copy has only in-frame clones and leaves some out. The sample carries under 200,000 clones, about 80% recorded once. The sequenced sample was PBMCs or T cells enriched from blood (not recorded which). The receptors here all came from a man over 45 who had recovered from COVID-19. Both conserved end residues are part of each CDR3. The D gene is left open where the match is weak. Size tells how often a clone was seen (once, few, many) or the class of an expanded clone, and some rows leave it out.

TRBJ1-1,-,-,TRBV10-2,TGCGCCAGCAGTGAAAGGAGCATGAACACTGAAGCTTTCTTT,CASSERSMNTEAFF
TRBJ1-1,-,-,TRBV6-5,TGTGCCAGCAGTTACGCGGGTTTGAACACTGAAGCTTTCTTT,CASSYAGLNTEAFF
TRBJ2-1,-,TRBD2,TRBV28,TGTGCCAGCAGCCTGCTAGCGGGATTTCCGAGCTCCTACAATGAGCAGTTCTTC,CASSLLAGFPSSYNEQFF
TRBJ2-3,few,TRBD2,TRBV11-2,TGTGCCAGCAGCCCGTACCGCGGGAGTGGGGAAGATACGCAGTATTTT,CASSPYRGSGEDTQYF
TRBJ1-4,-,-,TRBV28,TGTGCCAGCAGTTCCCCCGCAACTAATGAAAAACTGTTTTTT,CASSSPATNEKLFF
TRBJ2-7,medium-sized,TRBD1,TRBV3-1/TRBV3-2,TGTGCCACCACACCTGGGGGACAGGGGACCTACGAGCAGTACTTC,CATTPGGQGTYEQYF
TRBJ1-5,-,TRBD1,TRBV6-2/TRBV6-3,TGTGCCAGCAGTTACCTGGACAGGGGACAGTATAGCAATCAGCCCCAGCATTTT,CASSYLDRGQYSNQPQHF
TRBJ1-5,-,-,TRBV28,TGTGCCAGCAGTTTTGAGGATCAGCCCCAGCATTTT,CASSFEDQPQHF
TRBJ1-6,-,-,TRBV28,TGTGCCAGCAAACTAGCATCCCCCAATAATTCACCCCTCCACTTT,CASKLASPNNSPLHF
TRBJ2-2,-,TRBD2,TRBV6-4,TGTGCCAGCAGACGAACTAGCGGGAGTACCGGGGAGCTGTTTTTT,CASRRTSGSTGELFF
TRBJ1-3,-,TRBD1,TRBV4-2,TGTGCCAGCAGTCAATCGGGACAGACTGGAAACACCATATATTTT,CASSQSGQTGNTIYF
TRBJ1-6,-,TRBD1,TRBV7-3,TGTGCCAGCAGCTTATTCGGGGGACAGGGAAATTCACCCCTCCACTTT,CASSLFGGQGNSPLHF
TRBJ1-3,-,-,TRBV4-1,TGCGCCAGCAGCCTAGCTGGAGGAAACACCATATATTTT,CASSLAGGNTIYF
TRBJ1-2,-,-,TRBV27,TGTGCCAGCAGTTTAGATACAGTAGGGACACATGGCTACACCTTC,CASSLDTVGTHGYTF
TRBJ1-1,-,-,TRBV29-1,TGCAGCTATCACAGGGCGAACACTGAAGCTTTCTTT,CSYHRANTEAFF
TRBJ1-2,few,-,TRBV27,TGTGCCAGCAGTTTAACGGGGGTCGGATGGTATGGCTACACCTTC,CASSLTGVGWYGYTF
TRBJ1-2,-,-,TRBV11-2,TGTGCCAGCAGCCCGGGGGGGCTTGGCTACACCTTC,CASSPGGLGYTF
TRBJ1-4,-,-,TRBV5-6,TGTGCCAGCAGGACAACAGGGAGCGGGGCAACTAATGAAAAACTGTTTTTT,CASRTTGSGATNEKLFF
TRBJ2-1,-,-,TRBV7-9,TGTGCCAGCACCGAACTCCATTTTGGTGAGCAGTTCTTC,CASTELHFGEQFF
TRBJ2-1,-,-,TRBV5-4,TGTGCCAGCAGCTTGGGTGGAGGGGAAGCCTACAATGAGCAGTTCTTC,CASSLGGGEAYNEQFF
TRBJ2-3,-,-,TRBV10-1,TGCGCCAGCAGTGAGTCCACGGGGGAGTTCGCAGATACGCAGTATTTT,CASSESTGEFADTQYF
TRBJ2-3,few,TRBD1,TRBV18,TGTGCCCACAACAGGGGGCCGCCAGATACGCAGTATTTT,CAHNRGPPDTQYF
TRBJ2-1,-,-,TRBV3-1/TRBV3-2,TGTGCCAGCAGCCACGCGGTCGTGGGGGGCAATGAGCAGTTCTTC,CASSHAVVGGNEQFF
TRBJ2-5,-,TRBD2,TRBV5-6,TGTGCCAGCGGGTCCACGGGGGGGCCTTCGTTTCAGGAGACCCAGTACTTC,CASGSTGGPSFQETQYF
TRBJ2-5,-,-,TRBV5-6,TGTGCCAGCAGCTTGATTCTCGACAGACCTCAAGAGACCCAGTACTTC,CASSLILDRPQETQYF
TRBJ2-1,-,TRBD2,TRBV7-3,TGTGCCAGCAGCTCCCCGGGACTAGCGGGGCTTAGCTCCTACAATGAGCAGTTCTTC,CASSSPGLAGLSSYNEQFF
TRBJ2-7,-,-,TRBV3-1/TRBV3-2,TGTGCCAGCAGCCAAGAGCGGGGCACCTACGAGCAGTACTTC,CASSQERGTYEQYF
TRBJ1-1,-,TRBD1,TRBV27,TGTGCCAGCAGTCCGTGGGACAGACCTCTGGCTGAAGCTTTCTTT,CASSPWDRPLAEAFF
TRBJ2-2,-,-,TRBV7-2,TGTGCCAGCAGCTCTAGGAGGCCTGAGAACACCGGGGAGCTGTTTTTT,CASSSRRPENTGELFF
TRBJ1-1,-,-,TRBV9,TGTGCCAGCAGCGTAGCGTCTAACACTGAAGCTTTCTTT,CASSVASNTEAFF
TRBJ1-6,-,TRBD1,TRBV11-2,TGTGCCAGCAGCTCGGGACAGGGGAGCTCCTATAATTCACCCCTCCACTTT,CASSSGQGSSYNSPLHF
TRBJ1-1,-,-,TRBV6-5,TGTGCCAGCAGGGGGATGGGGGGGACTGAAGCTTTCTTT,CASRGMGGTEAFF
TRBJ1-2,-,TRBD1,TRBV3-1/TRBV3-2,TGTGCCAGCAGCCAGGGGGACAGCGTATATGGCTACACCTTC,CASSQGDSVYGYTF
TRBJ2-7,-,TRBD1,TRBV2,TGTGCCAGCAGAGCGGGACAGGGAGGCCTCTACGAGCAGTACTTC,CASRAGQGGLYEQYF
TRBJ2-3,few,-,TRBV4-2,TGTGCCAGCAGCCAAGAAAAGGGAGCAGATACGCAGTATTTT,CASSQEKGADTQYF
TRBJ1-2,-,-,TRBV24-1,TGTGCCACCAGTGATCGACAGAACAACTATGGCTACACCTTC,CATSDRQNNYGYTF
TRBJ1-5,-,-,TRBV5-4,TGTGCCAGCAGCTTCCCGAAGGGAGGGGCTTTAAGAAATCAGCCCCAGCATTTT,CASSFPKGGALRNQPQHF
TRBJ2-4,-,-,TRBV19,TGTGCCAGTAGTATGGAGTTAGCCAAAAACATTCAGTACTTC,CASSMELAKNIQYF
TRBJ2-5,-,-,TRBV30,TGTGCCTGGGCAGGGCAAGAGACCCAGTACTTC,CAWAGQETQYF
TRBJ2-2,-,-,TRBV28,TGTGCCAGCTCCACCTGGGGACAGAACACCGGGGAGCTGTTTTTT,CASSTWGQNTGELFF
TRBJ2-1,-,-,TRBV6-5,TGTGCCAGCGTATCCCATGAGAGCTATGAGCAGTTCTTC,CASVSHESYEQFF
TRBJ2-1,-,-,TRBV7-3,TGTGCCAGCAGCTTATTGGCGGGGTGGGGCGATGAGCAGTTCTTC,CASSLLAGWGDEQFF